These 23 T cell receptor beta chains originate from one sample sequenced in a study of a mutant IDH1 vaccine in newly diagnosed glioma. Sample time point: baseline, week 1 (first vaccination visit). Treatment defined: pre-vaccination baseline after standard-of-care therapy. Assay: immunoSEQ multiplex PCR; the TCRdb copy retains only in-frame clones and omits some. The sample has about 59,000 clones, 75% to 95% seen once. This material consisted of PBMCs, taken from a glioma patient treated with radiotherapy, temozolomide or both. The receptors stem from a man aged 45 to 65 with glioma.

Details on this clone: Other DNA sequences in the same sample also yield this CDR3. The chain joins TRBV6-5 to TRBJ1-1, with D possibly being TRBD1 (5 bases). The CDR3 sequence is 13 residues long. The germline gives CDR1 MNHEY, CDR2 SVGAGI. V was clipped by 6 bases and J by 2 bases, with 10 bases between them. The CDR3 nucleotides read TGTGCCAGCAGCCACGGGGGTAACACTGAAGCTTTCTTT. Its protein product is CASSHGGNTEAFF.

V usage is TRBV5-1 and J usage is TRBJ1-5, with unresolved D. Trimming took off 1 base at V and 3 bases at J, with 2 bases between the two ends. Germline V gene lookup returns CDR1 SGHRS and CDR2 YFSETQ. The CDR3 is made up of 12 amino acids. The CDR3 here is CASSLTNQPQHF. The CDR3 nucleotides are TGCGCCAGCAGCTTGACCAATCAGCCCCAGCATTTT.

The chain employs TRBV5-6 and TRBJ2-5; D is possibly TRBD2 (5 bases). This CDR3 comprises 14 residues. CDR1 SGHDT and CDR2 YYEEEE come from the germline V gene. Deletions cut 4 bases from V and 5 bases from J, with 15 bases between. CDR3 residues: CASSPRRFRETQYF. In DNA form, the CDR3 reads TGTGCCAGCAGCCCCAGGAGGTTCCGGGAGACCCAGTACTTC.

This clone came up once. The chain uses TRBV4-2 and TRBJ2-1; D remains ambiguous. The germline V gene encodes CDR1 LGHNA and CDR2 YNFKEQ. The CDR3 consists of 14 residues. V dropped 0 bases and J dropped 5 bases, with 8 bases sitting between them. In DNA form, the CDR3 reads TGTGCCAGCAGCCAAGATACTGGGAACAATGAGCAGTTCTTC. Amino acids: CASSQDTGNNEQFF.

The J gene is TRBJ1-1, the V gene TRBV30; D is uncertain. CDR3 length: 11 residues. Germline CDR1 GTSNPN, CDR2 SVGIG (reference sequence). The ends were cut back, 0 bases at V and 2 bases at J, with 1 base in the middle. CDR3 nucleotide sequence: TGTGCCTGGAGTGTAAACACTGAAGCTTTCTTT. It codes for CAWSVNTEAFF.

This clone was seen a handful of times. Here the CDR3 DNA reads TGTGCCAGCAGTGTTACAGGAAGCAATCAGCCCCAGCATTTT. It specifies CASSVTGSNQPQHF. J is TRBJ1-5 and V is TRBV25-1; tentative D call: TRBD1 (5 bases). CDR1 is MGHDK, CDR2 SYGVNS, per germline. Between the trimmed V and J ends, which lost 4 bases and 1 base, there was a span of 8 bases. This CDR3 is 14 amino acids long.

The chain carries TRBV9 and TRBJ1-4; D uncertain. Per the germline V gene, CDR1 is SGDLS and CDR2 is YYNGEE. This CDR3 region has 15 residues. V was trimmed by 2 bases and J by 1 base, leaving 9 bases between them. The CDR3 nucleotides are TGTGCCAGCAGCGTTAACGGCGAAACTAATGAAAAACTGTTTTTT. Amino acids: CASSVNGETNEKLFF. The full variable domain, in which reference TRBV9 and TRBJ1-4 provide the parts outside the CDR3, is DSGVTQTPKHLITATGQRVTLRCSPRSGDLSVYWYQQSLDQGLQFLIQYYNGEERAKGNILERFSAQQFPDLHSELNLSSLELGDSALYFCASSVNGETNEKLFFGSGTQLSVL.

The rearrangement uses TRBV4-3 and TRBJ1-2; 7 bases agree with TRBD1. Unmatched junction bases numbered 8, after V lost 3 bases and J lost 4 bases. The length of the CDR3 is 15 residues. Germline CDR1 and CDR2: LGHNA and YSLEER. The CDR3: CASSQSSTGTYGYTF. CDR3 bases: TGCGCCAGCAGCCAGTCCTCGACAGGGACCTATGGCTACACCTTC.

The rearrangement joins TRBV18 to TRBJ2-1, with 10 nucleotides matching TRBD2. This CDR3 has 17 amino acids. Per the germline V gene, CDR1 is KGHSH and CDR2 is LQKENI. The J segment lost 2 bases and the V segment lost 3 bases, leaving 7 bases of the junction unmatched. CDR3 in amino acids: CASSPQGLARTYNEQFF. CDR3 nucleotide sequence: TGTGCCAGCTCACCCCAGGGACTAGCGCGAACCTACAATGAGCAGTTCTTC.

The rearrangement joins TRBV4-1 to TRBJ1-4; TRBD1 aligns across 9 bases. The CDR3 is 15 residues long. Germline V lookup: CDR1 MGHRA, CDR2 YSYEKL. With 1 base clipped from V and 4 bases from J, the junction kept 1 base outside the gene matches. CDR3 region: CASSQGDRVNEKLFF. The DNA of the CDR3 is TGCGCCAGCAGCCAAGGGGACAGGGTTAATGAAAAACTGTTTTTT.

This rearrangement joins TRBV15 to TRBJ2-5; 10 nucleotides align to TRBD1. After removal of 0 bases from V and 5 bases from J, the junction contained 9 bases not matched to a gene. This CDR3 has 17 residues. Germline-derived CDR1 and CDR2 are LNHNV and YYDKDF (reference sequence). In DNA, the CDR3 is TGTGCCACCAGCAGAGATCGGAGACAGGGGGCTGAGGAGACCCAGTACTTC. Translation: CATSRDRRQGAEETQYF.

The V call is TRBV5-6, the J call TRBJ2-3; TRBD1 aligns across 8 bases. Germline CDR1 SGHDT, CDR2 YYEEEE. The ends lost 3 bases at V and 1 base at J; junction bases unmatched: 7. The CDR3 length is 16 residues. The CDR3 spells CASSSDRGPRTDTQYF. DNA for the CDR3: TGTGCCAGCAGCTCCGACAGGGGTCCTCGCACAGATACGCAGTATTTT.

The chain recombines TRBV5-1 with TRBJ1-1; D gene uncertain. The germline V gene encodes CDR1 SGHRS and CDR2 YFSETQ. V was cut by 4 bases and J by 4 bases, with 14 bases left in between. The CDR3 extends over 14 amino acids. For the CDR3, the DNA is TGCGCCAGCAGCGGGTCTGTGGGCGGCACTGAAGCTTTCTTT. Protein product: CASSGSVGGTEAFF.

The chain recombines TRBV19 with TRBJ1-3; D remains ambiguous. Trimming pared 9 bases from V and 0 bases from J, leaving 12 bases between. This CDR3 comprises 14 residues. Germline lookup yields CDR1 LNHDA and CDR2 SQIVND (reference sequence). CDR3 coding DNA: TGTGCCAGCCGTTTCGATTACTCTGGAAACACCATATATTTT. Its translation is CASRFDYSGNTIYF.

The genes are TRBV11-2 and TRBJ1-1, with D possibly being TRBD1 (5 bases). The germline V gene encodes CDR1 SGHAT and CDR2 FQNNGV. The CDR3 extends over 14 amino acids. Trimming pared 5 bases from V and 1 base from J, leaving 11 bases between. This CDR3 reads CASSVFTGNTEAFF. In DNA, the CDR3 is TGTGCCAGCAGCGTTTTTACAGGGAACACTGAAGCTTTCTTT.

This sequence joins TRBV6-5 and TRBJ1-3; 7 nucleotides line up with TRBD1. This CDR3 has 14 residues. The ends lost 7 bases at V and 3 bases at J; junction bases unmatched: 6. Germline loops: CDR1 MNHEY, CDR2 SVGAGI. The CDR3 coding sequence is TGTGCCAGCAATCTAGGGGGCTATGGAAACACCATATATTTT. Protein sequence: CASNLGGYGNTIYF.

The chain carries TRBV2 and TRBJ1-5; 7 bases are a match to TRBD1. The germline gives CDR1 SNHLY, CDR2 FYNNEI. The V gene end was trimmed by 6 bases and the J gene end by 4 bases; junction bases not matched to a gene: 9. The CDR3 sequence is 15 residues long. The CDR3 DNA reads as TGTGCCAGCAGCCTCGGGGACAGCAAGAATCAGCCCCAGCATTTT. Its protein is CASSLGDSKNQPQHF.

J is TRBJ2-3 and V is TRBV5-1; a weak D match, TRBD1 (7 bases). The CDR3 length is 17 residues. Germline V CDR1 and CDR2: SGHRS, YFSETQ. V was pared by 0 bases and J by 0 bases, with 14 bases between. The CDR3 reads CASSLVGGGDSTDTQYF. The CDR3 nucleotides read TGCGCCAGCAGCTTGGTAGGAGGGGGCGATAGCACAGATACGCAGTATTTT.

J is TRBJ1-2 and V is TRBV28, with D unclear. The CDR3 spans 13 residues. Trimming took off 2 bases at V and 7 bases at J, with 11 bases between the two ends. Germline CDR1 is MDHEN and CDR2 is SYDVKM. This chain's CDR3 is CASSLGARFGYTF. CDR3 bases: TGTGCCAGCAGTTTAGGTGCAAGGTTTGGCTACACCTTC.

The chain recombines TRBV28 with TRBJ2-1, with D hard to call. This CDR3 region has 14 residues. Trimming shortened V by 5 bases and J by 8 bases, and 16 bases separated the two germline ends. CDR1 is MDHEN and CDR2 is SYDVKM in the germline V gene. CDR3 residues: CASSRFGGRDEQFF. In DNA, the CDR3 is TGTGCCAGCAGTAGATTTGGCGGTCGGGATGAGCAGTTCTTC.

This clone was counted only a few times. This chain links TRBV19 with TRBJ1-2; TRBD1 might be the D (6 bases). The CDR3 runs to 13 residues. Germline loops: CDR1 LNHDA, CDR2 SQIVND (reference sequence). V lost 5 bases to trimming and J lost 7 bases, with 14 bases between them. Here the CDR3 reads CASSLTGRGGYTF. Here the CDR3 DNA reads TGTGCCAGTAGTCTTACAGGGCGCGGTGGCTACACCTTC.

This rearrangement joins TRBV6-1 to TRBJ2-6; either TRBD1 or TRBD2 may fit D (5 bases each). CDR1 and CDR2 from the germline V gene are MNHNS and SASEGT. Trimming removed 4 bases at V and 2 bases at J, with 9 bases between. The CDR3 covers 15 residues. In DNA form, the CDR3 reads TGTGCCAGCAGTGGGGGGTGGACTGGGGCCAACGTCCTGACTTTC. The encoded protein is CASSGGWTGANVLTF.

The chain links TRBV19 to TRBJ2-1, with D possibly matching TRBD2 (6 bases). The CDR3 contains 14 residues. Germline loops: CDR1 LNHDA, CDR2 SQIVND (reference sequence). Trimming removed 5 bases at V and 2 bases at J, with 10 bases between. The CDR3 sequence: CASSDRGAYNEQFF. The CDR3 region has the DNA TGTGCCAGTAGTGATCGCGGGGCCTACAATGAGCAGTTCTTC.